This note documents a single T cell receptor beta chain sequence. The protocol was immunoSEQ multiplex PCR, while the TCRdb copy is restricted to in-frame clones and leaves out a portion. The table includes about 68,000 clones, 90% detected once. This entry is derived from a study of T cell changes during pregnancy in multiple sclerosis. The junction had 0 bases not matched to a gene; V was cut back by 0 bases and J by 4 bases. The CDR3 runs 15 residues. The V gene's germline CDR1 is SGHRS and CDR2 YFSETQ. This receptor was taken from a female donor with multiple sclerosis, enrolled in a pregnancy study. This chain joins TRBV5-1 and TRBJ1-6; 8 bases align to TRBD1. Sequencing was performed on peripheral blood, taken in the third trimester of pregnancy. The CDR3 region has the DNA TGCGCCAGCAGCTTGGGGACAGGGTATAATTCACCCCTCCACTTT. Protein: CASSLGTGYNSPLHF.